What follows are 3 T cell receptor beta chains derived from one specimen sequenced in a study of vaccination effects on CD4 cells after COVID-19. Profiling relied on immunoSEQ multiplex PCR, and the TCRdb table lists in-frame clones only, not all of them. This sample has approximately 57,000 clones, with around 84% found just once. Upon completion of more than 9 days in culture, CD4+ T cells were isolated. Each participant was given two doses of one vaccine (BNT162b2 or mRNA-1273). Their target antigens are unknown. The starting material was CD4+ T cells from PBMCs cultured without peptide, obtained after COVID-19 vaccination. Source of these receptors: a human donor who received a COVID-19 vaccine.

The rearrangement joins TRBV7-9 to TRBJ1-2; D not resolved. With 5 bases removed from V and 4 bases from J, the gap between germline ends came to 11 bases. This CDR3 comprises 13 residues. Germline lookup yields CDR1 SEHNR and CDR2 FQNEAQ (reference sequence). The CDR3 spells CASSPKTAYGYTF. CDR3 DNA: TGTGCCAGCAGCCCGAAAACAGCCTATGGCTACACCTTC.

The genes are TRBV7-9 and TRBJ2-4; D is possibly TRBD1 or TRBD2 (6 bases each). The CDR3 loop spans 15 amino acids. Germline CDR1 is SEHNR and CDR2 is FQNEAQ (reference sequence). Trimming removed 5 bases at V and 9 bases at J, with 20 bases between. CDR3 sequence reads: CASSPLQGGGIIQYF. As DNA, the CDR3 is TGTGCCAGCAGCCCTTTACAGGGAGGAGGGATCATTCAGTACTTC. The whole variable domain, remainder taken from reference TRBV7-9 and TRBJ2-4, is DTGVSQNPRHKITKRGQNVTFRCDPISEHNRLYWYRQTLGQGPEFLTYFQNEAQLEKSRLLSDRFSAERPKGSFSTLEIQRTEQGDSAMYLCASSPLQGGGIIQYFGAGTRLSVL.

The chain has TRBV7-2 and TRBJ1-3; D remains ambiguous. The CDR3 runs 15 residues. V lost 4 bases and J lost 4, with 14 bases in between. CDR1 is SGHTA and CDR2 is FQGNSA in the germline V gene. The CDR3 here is CASSYLGVGGNTIYF. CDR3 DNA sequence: TGTGCCAGCAGCTATCTCGGGGTTGGAGGAAACACCATATATTTT.